This entry concerns a single TCR beta chain. These data are taken from a study of blood T cell repertoires in COVID-19. In the study's own analysis: By means of reference gene primer amplification, nucleated cell counts were estimated. Some clones are missing from TCRdb's copy, which holds only in-frame ones; the method was immunoSEQ multiplex PCR. The V and J calls and clone size are taken from that table; D and trimming were inferred from the DNA. This repertoire shows around 250,000 clones, about 82% found once; its top ten account for 9% to 15%. CDR1 is SGHTA and CDR2 is FQGNSA in the germline V gene. The CDR3 contains 16 residues. V dropped 1 base and J dropped 4; count of bases not matched to a gene: 6.

The sequencing input was peripheral blood. This TCR derives from a man at least 80 years old with acute or convalescent COVID-19. The chain couples TRBV7-2 to TRBJ2-7; TRBD1 aligns across 11 bases. The chain's CDR3 is CASSLEGTGGVYEQYF. For the CDR3, the DNA is TGTGCCAGCAGCTTAGAGGGGACAGGGGGAGTGTACGAGCAGTACTTC.